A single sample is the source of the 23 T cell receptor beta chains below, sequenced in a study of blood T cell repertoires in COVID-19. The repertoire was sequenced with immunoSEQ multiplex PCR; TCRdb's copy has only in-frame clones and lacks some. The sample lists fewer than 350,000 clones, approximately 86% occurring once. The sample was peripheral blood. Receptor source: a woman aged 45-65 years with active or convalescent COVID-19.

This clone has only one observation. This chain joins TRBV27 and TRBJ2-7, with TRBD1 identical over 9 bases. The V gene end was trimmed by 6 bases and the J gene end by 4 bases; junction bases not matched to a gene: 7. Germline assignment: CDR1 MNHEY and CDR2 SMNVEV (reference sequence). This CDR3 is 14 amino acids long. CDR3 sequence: CASSLGTGIYEQYF. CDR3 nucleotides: TGTGCCAGCAGCCTAGGGACAGGGATTTACGAGCAGTACTTC.

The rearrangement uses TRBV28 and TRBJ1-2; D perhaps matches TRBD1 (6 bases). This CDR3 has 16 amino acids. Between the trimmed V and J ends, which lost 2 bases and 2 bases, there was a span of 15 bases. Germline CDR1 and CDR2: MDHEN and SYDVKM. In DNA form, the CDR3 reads TGTGCCAGCAGTTTAGGCCCCCATCAGGGGAACTATGGCTACACCTTC. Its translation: CASSLGPHQGNYGYTF.

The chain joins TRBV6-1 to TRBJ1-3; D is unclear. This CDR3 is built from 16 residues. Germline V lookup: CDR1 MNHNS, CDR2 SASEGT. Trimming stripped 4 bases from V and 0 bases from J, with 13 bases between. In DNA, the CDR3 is TGTGCCAGCAGTGTGGGAGGGCTAAGCTCTGGAAACACCATATATTTT. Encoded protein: CASSVGGLSSGNTIYF.

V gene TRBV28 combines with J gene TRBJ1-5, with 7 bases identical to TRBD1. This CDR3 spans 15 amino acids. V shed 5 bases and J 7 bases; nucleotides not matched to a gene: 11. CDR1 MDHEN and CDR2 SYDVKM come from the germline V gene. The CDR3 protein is CASSPQDRARQPQHF. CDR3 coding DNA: TGTGCCAGCAGTCCCCAAGACAGGGCCCGACAGCCCCAGCATTTT.

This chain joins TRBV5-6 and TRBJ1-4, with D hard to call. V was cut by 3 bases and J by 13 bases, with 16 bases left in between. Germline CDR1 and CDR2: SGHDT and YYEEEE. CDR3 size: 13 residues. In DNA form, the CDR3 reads TGTGCCAGCAGCTCTCCTATCAGTGGAGGACTGTTTTTT. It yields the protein CASSSPISGGLFF.

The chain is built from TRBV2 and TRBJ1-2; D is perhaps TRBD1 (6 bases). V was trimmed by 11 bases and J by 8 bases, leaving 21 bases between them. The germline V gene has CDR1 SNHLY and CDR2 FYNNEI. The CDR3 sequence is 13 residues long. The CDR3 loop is CAGKDSRLYGYTF. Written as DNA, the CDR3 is TGTGCCGGAAAGGACAGCCGTTTATACGGCTACACCTTC.

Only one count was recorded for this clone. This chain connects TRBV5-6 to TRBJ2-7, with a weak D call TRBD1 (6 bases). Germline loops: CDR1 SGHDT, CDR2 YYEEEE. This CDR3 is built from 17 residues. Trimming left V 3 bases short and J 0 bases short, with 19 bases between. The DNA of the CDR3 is TGTGCCAGCAGCTACAACTACGGACAGCCGCGCTCCTACGAGCAGTACTTC. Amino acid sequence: CASSYNYGQPRSYEQYF. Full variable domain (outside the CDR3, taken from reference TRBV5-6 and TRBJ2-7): DAGVTQSPTHLIKTRGQQVTLRCSPKSGHDTVSWYQQALGQGPQFIFQYYEEEERQRGNFPDRFSGHQFPNYSSELNVNALLLGDSALYLCASSYNYGQPRSYEQYFGPGTRLTVT.

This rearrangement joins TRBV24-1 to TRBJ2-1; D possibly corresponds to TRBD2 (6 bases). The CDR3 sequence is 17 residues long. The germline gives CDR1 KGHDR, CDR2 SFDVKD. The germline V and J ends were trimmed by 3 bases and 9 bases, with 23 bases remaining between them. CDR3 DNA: TGTGCCACCAGTGATCCCTCACACGGGGGTGGACTTGTTGAGCAGTTCTTC. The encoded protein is CATSDPSHGGGLVEQFF.

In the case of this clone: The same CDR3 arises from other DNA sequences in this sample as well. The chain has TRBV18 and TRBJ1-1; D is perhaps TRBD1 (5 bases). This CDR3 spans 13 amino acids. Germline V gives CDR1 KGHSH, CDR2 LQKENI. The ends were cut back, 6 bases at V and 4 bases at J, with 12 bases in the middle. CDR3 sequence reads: CASSPAGGTEAFF. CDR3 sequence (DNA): TGTGCCAGCTCCCCGGCGGGGGGCACTGAAGCTTTCTTT.

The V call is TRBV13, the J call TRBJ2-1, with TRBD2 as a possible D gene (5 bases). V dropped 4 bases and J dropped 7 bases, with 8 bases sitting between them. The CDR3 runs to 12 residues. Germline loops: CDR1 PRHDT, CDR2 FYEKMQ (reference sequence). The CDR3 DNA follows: TGTGCCAGCAGCTATCGAGGGAATGAGCAGTTCTTC. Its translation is CASSYRGNEQFF.

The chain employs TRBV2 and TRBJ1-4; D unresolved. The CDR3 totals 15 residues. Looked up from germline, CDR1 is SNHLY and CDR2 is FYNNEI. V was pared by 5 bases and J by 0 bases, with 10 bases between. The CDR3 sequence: CASSYTDATNEKLFF. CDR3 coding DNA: TGTGCCAGCAGTTATACAGACGCAACTAATGAAAAACTGTTTTTT. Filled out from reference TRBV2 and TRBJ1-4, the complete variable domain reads EPEVTQTPSHQVTQMGQEVILRCVPISNHLYFYWYRQILGQKVEFLVSFYNNEISEKSEIFDDQFSVERPDGSNFTLKIRSTKLEDSAMYFCASSYTDATNEKLFFGSGTQLSVL.

CDR3 DNA: TGTGCCACCGAAGGACAGGGGGAGAACGAGCAGTACTTC. Translating gives CATEGQGENEQYF. The V and J genes are TRBV10-3 and TRBJ2-7; 10 bases line up with TRBD1. V was clipped by 10 bases and J by 5 bases; unmatched bases: 8. The germline V gene encodes CDR1 ENHRY and CDR2 SYGVKD. The CDR3 sequence is 13 residues long.

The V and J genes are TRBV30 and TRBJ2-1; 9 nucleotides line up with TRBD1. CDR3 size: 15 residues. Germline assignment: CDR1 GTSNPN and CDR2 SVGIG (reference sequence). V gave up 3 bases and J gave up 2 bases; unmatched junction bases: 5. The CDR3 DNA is TGTGCCTGGAGAAGAGACAGGGGGGCCTACAATGAGCAGTTCTTC. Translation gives CAWRRDRGAYNEQFF.

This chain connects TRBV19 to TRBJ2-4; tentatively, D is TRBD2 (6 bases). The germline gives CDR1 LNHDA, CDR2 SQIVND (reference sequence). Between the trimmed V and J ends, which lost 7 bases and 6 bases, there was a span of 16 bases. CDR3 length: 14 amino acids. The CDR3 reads CASMRTGVVNIQYF. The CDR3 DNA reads TGTGCCAGTATGAGGACGGGAGTGGTAAACATTCAGTACTTC.

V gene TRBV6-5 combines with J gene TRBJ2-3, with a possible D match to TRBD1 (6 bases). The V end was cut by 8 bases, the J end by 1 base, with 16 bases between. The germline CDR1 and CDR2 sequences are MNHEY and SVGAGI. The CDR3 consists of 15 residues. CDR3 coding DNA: TGTGCCAGCCGAAGGGACATTTCAGGCACAGATACGCAGTATTTT. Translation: CASRRDISGTDTQYF.

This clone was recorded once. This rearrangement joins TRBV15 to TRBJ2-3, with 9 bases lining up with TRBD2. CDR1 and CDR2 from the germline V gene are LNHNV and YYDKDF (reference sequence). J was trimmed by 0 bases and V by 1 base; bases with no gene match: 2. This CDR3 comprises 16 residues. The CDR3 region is CATSRGLAASTDTQYF. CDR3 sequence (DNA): TGTGCCACCAGCAGAGGACTAGCGGCTAGCACAGATACGCAGTATTTT.

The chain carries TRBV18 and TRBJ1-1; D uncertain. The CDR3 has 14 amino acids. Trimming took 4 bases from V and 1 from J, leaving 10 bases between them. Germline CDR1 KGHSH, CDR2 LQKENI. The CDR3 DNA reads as TGTGCCAGCTCACAACTATCTCCGAACACTGAAGCTTTCTTT. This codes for CASSQLSPNTEAFF.

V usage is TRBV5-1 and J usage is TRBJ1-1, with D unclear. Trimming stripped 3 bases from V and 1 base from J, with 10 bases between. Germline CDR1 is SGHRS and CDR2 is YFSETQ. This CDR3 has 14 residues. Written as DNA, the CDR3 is TGCGCCAGCAGCTCGAATACCGGGAACACTGAAGCTTTCTTT. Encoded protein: CASSSNTGNTEAFF. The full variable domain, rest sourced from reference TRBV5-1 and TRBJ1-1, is KAGVTQTPRYLIKTRGQQVTLSCSPISGHRSVSWYQQTPGQGLQFLFEYFSETQRNKGNFPGRFSGRQFSNSRSEMNVSTLELGDSALYLCASSSNTGNTEAFFGQGTRLTVV.

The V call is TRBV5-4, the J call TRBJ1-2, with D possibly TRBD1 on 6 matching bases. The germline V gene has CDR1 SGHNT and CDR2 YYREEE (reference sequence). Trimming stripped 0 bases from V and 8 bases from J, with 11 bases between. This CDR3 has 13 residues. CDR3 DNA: TGTGCCAGCAGCTTGGTTGCAGGGGACGGCTACACCTTC. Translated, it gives CASSLVAGDGYTF.

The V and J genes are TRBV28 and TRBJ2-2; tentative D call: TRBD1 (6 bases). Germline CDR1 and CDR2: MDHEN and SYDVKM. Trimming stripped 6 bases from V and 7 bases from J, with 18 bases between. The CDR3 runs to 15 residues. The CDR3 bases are TGTGCCAGCAGCTTCGACCGGGACAAGGGCGGGGAGCTGTTTTTT. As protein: CASSFDRDKGGELFF.

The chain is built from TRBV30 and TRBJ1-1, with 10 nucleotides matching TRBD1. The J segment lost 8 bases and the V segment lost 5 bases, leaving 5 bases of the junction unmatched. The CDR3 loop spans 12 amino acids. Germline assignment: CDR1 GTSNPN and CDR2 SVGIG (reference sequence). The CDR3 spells CAWSPDRGEAFF. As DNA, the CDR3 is TGTGCCTGGTCTCCGGACAGGGGGGAAGCTTTCTTT.

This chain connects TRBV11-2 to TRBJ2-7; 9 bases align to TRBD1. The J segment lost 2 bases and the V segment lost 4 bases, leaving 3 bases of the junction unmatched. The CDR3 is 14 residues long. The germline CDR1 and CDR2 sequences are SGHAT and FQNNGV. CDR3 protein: CASSSTGGPYEQYF. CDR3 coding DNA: TGTGCCAGCAGCTCGACAGGGGGGCCCTACGAGCAGTACTTC.

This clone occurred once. The CDR3 loop is CASSPQLRVNTEAFF. CDR3 DNA sequence: TGTGCCAGCTCACCACAGTTACGGGTGAACACTGAAGCTTTCTTT. This sequence joins TRBV18 and TRBJ1-1; D ambiguous. This CDR3 is built from 15 residues. Trimming removed 1 base from V and 0 bases from J, with 9 bases in between. Germline CDR1 KGHSH, CDR2 LQKENI.